This T cell receptor (beta chain) is drawn from a study of cytomegalovirus exposure and HLA in healthy donors. Overall study findings and caveats: In presence/absence analyses, roughly uniform sequencing depth across donors was assumed. The authors later linked a missense DCLRE1C variant to TCR beta V- and J-gene trimming. Rare TCR sequences dominated, though some public TCRs recurred in many donors.

Germline values: CDR1 MDHEN, CDR2 SYDVKM. The CDR3 is 14 residues long. Trimming pared 3 bases from V and 8 bases from J, leaving 16 bases between. Concerning this clone: Its antigen remains unidentified.

Amplification used 60 Vbeta primers and 13 Jbeta primers. Produced via immunoSEQ multiplex PCR; TCRdb's table is partial and in-frame only. The table records just under 80,000 clones, over 60% of them present only once. The gene calls are TRBV28 and TRBJ1-2, with a tentative D call TRBD1 (5 bases). The receptor comes from a man in his forties in good health and CMV-seronegative. Sequencing used PBMCs. The CDR3 bases are TGTGCCAGCAGTTTCGGAGGGGCCCTTGGGGGCTACACCTTC. Residues: CASSFGGALGGYTF.